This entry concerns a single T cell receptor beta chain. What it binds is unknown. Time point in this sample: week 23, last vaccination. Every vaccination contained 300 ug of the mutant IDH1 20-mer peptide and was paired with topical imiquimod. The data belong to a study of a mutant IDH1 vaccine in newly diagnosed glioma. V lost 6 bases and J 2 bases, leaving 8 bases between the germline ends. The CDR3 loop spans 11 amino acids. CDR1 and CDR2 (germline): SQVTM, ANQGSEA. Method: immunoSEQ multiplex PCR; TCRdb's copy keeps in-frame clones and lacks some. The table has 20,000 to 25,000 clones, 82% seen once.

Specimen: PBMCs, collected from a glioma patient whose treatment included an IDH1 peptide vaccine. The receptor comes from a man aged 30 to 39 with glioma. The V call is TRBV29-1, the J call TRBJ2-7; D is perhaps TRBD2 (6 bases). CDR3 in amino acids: CSVRLAYEQYF. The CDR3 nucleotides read TGCAGCGTGAGACTAGCCTACGAGCAGTACTTC.